This TCR beta chain appears in the sequencing data of a study of control samples from healthy donors and cancer patients (dated by TCRdb to the early 2020s). The CDR3 covers 11 residues, taking in both the cysteine and the phenylalanine. Left in the record is the CDR3 DNA by itself, 33 bases read in frame from the first base. From the germline V gene, CDR1 is KGHSH and CDR2 is LQKENI. A distance of 2 bases separates the germline ends of V and J, which lose 5 bases and 4 bases respectively. Comments on this clone: Its binding antigen is unknown. The record has no base qualities; no much larger clone is one base away.

The receptor library was made with the immunoSEQ multiplex PCR assay. TCRdb holds this immuneACCESS table with in-frame rearrangements only. Some clones are missing; in checked studies, unresolved V genes explain under half, and the rest has no known cause. The sample data list about 110,000 clones, and roughly 89% of these were observed just once. The top ten hold 17% of the sample. The receptor was derived from a woman aged 50 to 60 in good health. Recombination linked TRBV18 to TRBJ2-2; too little of a D gene remains to name it. The specimen was blood. The CDR3 reads as follows: CASSATGELFF. In nucleotides, the sequence is TGTGCCAGCTCAGCCACCGGGGAGCTGTTTTTT.